Following are 13 T cell receptor beta chains from one sample sequenced in a study of tumor-infiltrating lymphocytes in primary liver carcinoma (dated 2017 in TCRdb). The instrument was an Illumina HiSeq 2500. A constant-region primer and ProtoScript II reverse transcriptase were used to reverse-transcribe TCRbeta-specific cDNA from roughly 0.55 ug total RNA. Three nested multiplex PCR rounds, following a slightly modified ARM-PCR procedure, were used to build the TCRbeta libraries. Each of the first two PCR rounds ran for around 9 cycles and used multiplex TRBV1-TRBV30 forward primers together with a Cbeta reverse primer. TCRdb reanalyzed the raw reads on its own, using fastp at Q25 for trimming and MiXCR for clone calling, and kept in-frame beta chains. Each entry is one CDR3 protein sequence, shown with its most common DNA and genes. This sample lists about 78,000 distinct CDR3 sequences; over 60% were detected once. Around a quarter of the sample is held by the ten biggest clonotypes.

Total RNA and DNA were co-extracted without cell sorting from around 20-30 mg of bulk tissue using the AllPrep DNA/RNA mini kit. Sequencing input: liver tumor tissue from sampling region 4. The cell subset or site tag for this specimen amounts to: tumor region T4, right-lateral pole. These receptors originate from a man in his forties with primary liver carcinoma and hepatitis B virus infection.

Notes on this clonotype: An end of the junction differs from the germline gene, which may be a read error. The rearrangement joins TRBV11-2 to TRBJ2-1, with D tentatively TRBD2 (5 bases). The germline CDR1 and CDR2 sequences are SGHAT and FQNNGV. This CDR3 comprises 18 residues. CDR3 coding DNA: TGTGCCAGTAGCCATACAGAAGGGAGATTAGCGAGACCCAATGAACAGTTCTTC. Protein product: CASSHTEGRLARPNEQFF. The whole variable domain, remainder taken from reference TRBV11-2 and TRBJ2-1, is EAGVAQSPRYKIIEKRQSVAFWCNPISGHATLYWYQQILGQGPKLLIQFQNNGVVDDSQLPKDRFSAERLKGVDSTLKIQPAKLEDSAVYLCASSHTEGRLARPNEQFFGPGTRLTVL.

This clonotype was detected only once. The chain is built from TRBV7-8 and TRBJ2-3; the D call may be TRBD1 or TRBD2 (6 bases each). There are 17 residues in the CDR3. With 4 bases removed from V and 6 bases from J, the gap between germline ends came to 23 bases. Looked up from germline, CDR1 is SGHVS and CDR2 is FQNEAQ. In DNA form, the CDR3 reads TGTGCCAGCAGCTCACGGACAAGCGAGAGGGGGACTGATACGCAGTATTTT. The encoded protein is CASSSRTSERGTDTQYF.

The chain has TRBV6-6 and TRBJ1-5, with a possible D match to TRBD1 (6 bases). The CDR3 spans 13 residues. V lost 10 bases and J lost 3, with 13 bases in between. CDR1 MNHNY and CDR2 SVGAGI come from the germline V gene (reference sequence). CDR3 nucleotides: TGTGCCAACAGGGACGGTACCAATCAGCCCCAGCATTTT. It specifies CANRDGTNQPQHF.

To note about this clonotype: The junction departs from germline at one end; a sequencing error may be responsible. J is TRBJ2-7 and V is TRBV10-2, with TRBD1 identical over 8 bases. The CDR3 spans 14 residues. CDR1 WSHSY and CDR2 SAAADI come from the germline V gene. CDR3 in amino acids: CAVSGQGPPYDQYF. The CDR3 DNA reads TGCGCCGTCTCCGGACAGGGACCCCCCTACGATCAGTACTTC.

V usage is TRBV29-1 and J usage is TRBJ2-2; 7 bases align to TRBD1. The CDR3 runs 17 residues. The germline V gene has CDR1 SQVTM and CDR2 ANQGSEA. The CDR3 protein is CSVLDLLGTANTGELFF. The CDR3 nucleotides read TGCAGTGTCCTTGACCTCCTCGGGACAGCGAACACCGGGGAGCTGTTTTTT.

For this clonotype: A read error may account for a junction end that differs from germline. The J gene is TRBJ2-7, the V gene TRBV6-5; 7 bases align to TRBD1. This CDR3 comprises 16 residues. Germline lookup yields CDR1 MNHEY and CDR2 SVGAGI. The CDR3, as DNA: TGCGCCAGCAGTTACTCTAGGAACAGGGGCCTAGGGGAGCAATACTTC. It codes for CASSYSRNRGLGEQYF.

To note about this clonotype: One base away lies a much larger clone, so this may be a sequencing read error. V and J are TRBV5-4 and TRBJ2-7; maybe TRBD1 (6 bases). CDR3 length equals 16 residues. Germline values: CDR1 SGHNT, CDR2 YYREEE (reference sequence). CDR3 in DNA: TGTACCAGCAGCCTAACCACAGGGATCCGTGGAGACGAGCAGTACTTC. This encodes CTSSLTTGIRGDEQYF.

With respect to this clonotype: The junction departs from germline at one end; a sequencing error may be responsible. The chain has TRBV6-6 and TRBJ2-7; 7 positions match TRBD1. The length of the CDR3 is 14 residues. Germline lookup yields CDR1 MNHNY and CDR2 SVGAGI (reference sequence). CDR3 protein: CASSYSGQSYEHYF. The CDR3 coding sequence is TGTGCCAGCAGTTACTCGGGACAGTCGTACGAGCACTACTTC.

Details on this clonotype: This may stem from a read error, because a much larger clone lies one nucleotide away. This sequence joins TRBV7-9 and TRBJ2-1; no firm D call. Trimming removed 1 base at V and 9 bases at J, with 19 bases between. CDR1 SEHNR and CDR2 FQNEAQ come from the germline V gene (reference sequence). The CDR3 covers 16 residues. For the CDR3, the DNA is TGTGCCAGCAGCTTAGGTGGCGTGAGCACTGCGTCTGAGCAGTTCTTC. It specifies CASSLGGVSTASEQFF.

This clonotype came up many times. The chain joins TRBV6-5 to TRBJ1-2; D might be TRBD1 (5 bases). In germline, CDR1 is MNHEY, CDR2 SVGAGI. The CDR3 consists of 15 residues. The V and J ends lost 0 bases and 6 bases respectively, with 14 bases between them. CDR3 sequence reads: CASSYSGPKGNGYTF. In DNA form, the CDR3 reads TGTGCCAGCAGTTACTCGGGACCCAAGGGGAATGGCTACACCTTC.

Concerning this clonotype itself: Relative to the germline gene, one junction end is altered; a read error may explain this. This chain joins TRBV6-6 and TRBJ1-1; weak D call: TRBD1 (6 bases). The CDR3 spans 19 residues. Germline V lookup: CDR1 MNHNY, CDR2 SVGAGI (reference sequence). The CDR3 nucleotides are TGTGCTAGCAGTTATGATGTGAACAGGGAAGTGGGTGGACTCACTGAAGCTTTCTTT. This encodes CASSYDVNREVGGLTEAFF.

Turning to this clonotype: This sequence may be a read error, since a much larger clone differs from it by one base. The chain recombines TRBV5-4 with TRBJ2-7; TRBD2 might be the D (6 bases). This CDR3 has 14 residues. Trimming took off 6 bases at V and 8 bases at J, with 21 bases between the two ends. Germline values: CDR1 SGHNT, CDR2 YYREEE (reference sequence). CDR3 loop: CASTSGDPSGKQYF. CDR3 DNA sequence: TGTGCCAGCACTTCGGGGGACCCCTCGGGCAAGCAGTACTTC.

With respect to this clonotype: An end of the junction differs from the germline gene, which may be a read error. This rearrangement joins TRBV28 to TRBJ2-7; 8 positions agree with TRBD1. The CDR3 is 13 residues long. Germline values: CDR1 MDHEN, CDR2 SYDVKM. Here the CDR3 DNA reads TGTGCCGGCAGTTCGACAGGGGCCTACGAGCAGTACTTC. Translating it yields CAGSSTGAYEQYF.